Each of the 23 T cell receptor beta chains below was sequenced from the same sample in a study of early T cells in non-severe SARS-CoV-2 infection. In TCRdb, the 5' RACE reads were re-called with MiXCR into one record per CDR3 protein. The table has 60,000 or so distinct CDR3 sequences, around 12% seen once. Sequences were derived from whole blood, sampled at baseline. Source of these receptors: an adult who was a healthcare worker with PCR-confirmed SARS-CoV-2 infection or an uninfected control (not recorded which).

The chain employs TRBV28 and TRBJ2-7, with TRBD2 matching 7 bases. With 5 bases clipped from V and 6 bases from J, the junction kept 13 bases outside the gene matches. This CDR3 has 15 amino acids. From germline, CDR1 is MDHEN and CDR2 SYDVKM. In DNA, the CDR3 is TGTGCCAGCAGTCCCTCCGGGACTAAGCGTATCGAGCAGTACTTC. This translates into CASSPSGTKRIEQYF.

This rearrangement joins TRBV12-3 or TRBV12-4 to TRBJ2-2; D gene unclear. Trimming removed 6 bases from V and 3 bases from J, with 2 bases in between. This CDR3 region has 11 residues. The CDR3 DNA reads TGTGCCAGCAGAGACACCGGGGAGCTGTTTTTT. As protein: CASRDTGELFF.

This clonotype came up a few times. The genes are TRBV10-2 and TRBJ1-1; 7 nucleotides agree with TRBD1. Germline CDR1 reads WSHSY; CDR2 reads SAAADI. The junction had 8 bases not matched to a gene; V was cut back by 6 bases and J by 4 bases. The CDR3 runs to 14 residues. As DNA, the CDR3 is TGCGCCAGCAGGGAGACAGGGAGGGTCACTGAAGCTTTCTTT. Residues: CASRETGRVTEAFF.

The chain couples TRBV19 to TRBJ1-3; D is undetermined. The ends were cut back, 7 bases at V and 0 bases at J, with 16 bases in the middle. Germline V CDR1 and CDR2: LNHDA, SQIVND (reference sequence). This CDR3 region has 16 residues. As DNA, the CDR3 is TGTGCCAGTACCCCTTGGGCCCCGAGCTCTGGAAACACCATATATTTT. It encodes CASTPWAPSSGNTIYF.

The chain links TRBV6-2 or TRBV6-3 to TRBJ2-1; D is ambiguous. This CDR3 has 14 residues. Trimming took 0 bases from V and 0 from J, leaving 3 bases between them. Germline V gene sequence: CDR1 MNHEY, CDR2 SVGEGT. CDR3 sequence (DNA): TGTGCCAGCAGTTACTCAAGCTCCTACAATGAGCAGTTCTTC. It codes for CASSYSSSYNEQFF.

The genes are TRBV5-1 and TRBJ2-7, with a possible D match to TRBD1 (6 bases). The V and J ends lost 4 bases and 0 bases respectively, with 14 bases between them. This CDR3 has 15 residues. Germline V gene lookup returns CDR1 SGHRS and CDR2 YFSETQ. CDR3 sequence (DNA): TGCGCCAGCAGCCTCGACAGGCCGAGCTCCTACGAGCAGTACTTC. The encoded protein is CASSLDRPSSYEQYF.

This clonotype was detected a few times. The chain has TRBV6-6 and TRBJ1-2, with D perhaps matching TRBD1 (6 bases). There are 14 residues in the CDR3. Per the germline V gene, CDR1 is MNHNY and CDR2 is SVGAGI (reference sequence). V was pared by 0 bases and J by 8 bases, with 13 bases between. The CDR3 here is CASSYSAGDNGYTF. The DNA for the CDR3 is TGTGCCAGCAGTTACTCCGCGGGGGACAACGGCTACACCTTC.

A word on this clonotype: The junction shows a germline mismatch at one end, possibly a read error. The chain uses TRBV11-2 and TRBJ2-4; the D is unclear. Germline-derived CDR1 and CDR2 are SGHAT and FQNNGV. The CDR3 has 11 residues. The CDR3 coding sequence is TGTGCCAGCAGCTCAGGACCTTCGAGCGACTTC. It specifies CASSSGPSSDF. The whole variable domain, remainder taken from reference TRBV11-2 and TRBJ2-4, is EAGVAQSPRYKIIEKRQSVAFWCNPISGHATLYWYQQILGQGPKLLIQFQNNGVVDDSQLPKDRFSAERLKGVDSTLKIQPAKLEDSAVYLCASSSGPSSDFGAGTRLSVL.

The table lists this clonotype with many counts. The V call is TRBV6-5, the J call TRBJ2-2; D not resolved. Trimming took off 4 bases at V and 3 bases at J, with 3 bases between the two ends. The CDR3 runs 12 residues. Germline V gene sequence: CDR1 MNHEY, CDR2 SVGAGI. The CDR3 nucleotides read TGTGCCAGCAGTTTACACACCGGGGAGCTGTTTTTT. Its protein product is CASSLHTGELFF.

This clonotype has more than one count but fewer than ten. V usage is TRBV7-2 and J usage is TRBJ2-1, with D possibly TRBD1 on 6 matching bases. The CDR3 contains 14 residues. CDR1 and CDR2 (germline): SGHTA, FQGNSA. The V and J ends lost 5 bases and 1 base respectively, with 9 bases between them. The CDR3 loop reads CASSLGQSYNEQFF. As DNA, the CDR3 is TGTGCCAGCAGCCTCGGACAGTCCTACAATGAGCAGTTCTTC.

CDR3 region: CASSYKGTSGMNEQFF. The CDR3, as DNA: TGCGCCAGCAGCTACAAAGGGACTAGCGGGATGAATGAGCAGTTCTTC. This chain uses TRBV5-1 with TRBJ2-1, with 13 bases aligning to TRBD2. V lost 3 bases and J lost 7; bases outside the gene matches: 7. The CDR3 contains 16 residues. Germline V CDR1 and CDR2: SGHRS, YFSETQ.

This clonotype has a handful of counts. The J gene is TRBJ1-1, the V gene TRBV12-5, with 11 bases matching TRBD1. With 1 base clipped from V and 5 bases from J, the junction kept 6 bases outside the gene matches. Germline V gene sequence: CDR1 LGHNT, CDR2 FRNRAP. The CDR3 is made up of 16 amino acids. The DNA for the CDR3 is TGTGCTAGTGGTTTGGGTTCCGGGACAGGGGGAACTGAAGCTTTCTTT. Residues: CASGLGSGTGGTEAFF.

CDR3 in DNA: TGCAGCGTTGCCGGACTGATAAACTATGGCTACACCTTC. Translation gives CSVAGLINYGYTF. V gene TRBV29-1 combines with J gene TRBJ1-2; D ambiguous. The CDR3 contains 13 residues. Germline-derived CDR1 and CDR2 are SQVTM and ANQGSEA. Trimming took off 4 bases at V and 2 bases at J, with 11 bases between the two ends.

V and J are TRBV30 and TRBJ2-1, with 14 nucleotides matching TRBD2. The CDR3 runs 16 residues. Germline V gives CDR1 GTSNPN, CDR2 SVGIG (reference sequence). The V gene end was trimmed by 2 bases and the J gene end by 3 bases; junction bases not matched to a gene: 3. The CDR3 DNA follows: TGTGCCTGGAGTAGGGGACTAGCGGGAGTCTACAATGAGCAGTTCTTC. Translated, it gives CAWSRGLAGVYNEQFF.

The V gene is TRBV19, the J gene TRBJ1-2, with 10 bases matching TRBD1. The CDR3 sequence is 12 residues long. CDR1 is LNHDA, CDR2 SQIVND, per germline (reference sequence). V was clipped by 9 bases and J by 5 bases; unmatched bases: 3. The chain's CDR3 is CASGDRGYGYTF. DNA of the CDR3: TGTGCCAGCGGGGACAGGGGTTATGGCTACACCTTC.

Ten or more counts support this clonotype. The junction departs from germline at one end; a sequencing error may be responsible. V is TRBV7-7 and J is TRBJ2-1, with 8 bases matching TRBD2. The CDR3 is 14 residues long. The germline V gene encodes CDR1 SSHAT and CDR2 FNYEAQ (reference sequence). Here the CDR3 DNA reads TGTGCTAGCAGCCCAAGCGGGGGTTACAATGAGCAGTTCTTC. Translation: CASSPSGGYNEQFF.

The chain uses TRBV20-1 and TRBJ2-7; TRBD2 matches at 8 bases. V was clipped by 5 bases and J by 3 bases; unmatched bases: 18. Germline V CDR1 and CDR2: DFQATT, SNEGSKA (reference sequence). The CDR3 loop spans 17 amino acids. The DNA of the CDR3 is TGCAGTGCTCAATCACAAACCCCGAGCGGGAGAAGCTACGAGCAGTACTTC. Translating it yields CSAQSQTPSGRSYEQYF.

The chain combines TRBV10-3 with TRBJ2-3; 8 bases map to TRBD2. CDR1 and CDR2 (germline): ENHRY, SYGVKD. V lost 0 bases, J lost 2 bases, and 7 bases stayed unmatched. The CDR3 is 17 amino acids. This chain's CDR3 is CAISESNSGITTDTQYF. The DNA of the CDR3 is TGTGCCATCAGTGAGTCGAATAGCGGGATTACCACAGATACGCAGTATTTT.

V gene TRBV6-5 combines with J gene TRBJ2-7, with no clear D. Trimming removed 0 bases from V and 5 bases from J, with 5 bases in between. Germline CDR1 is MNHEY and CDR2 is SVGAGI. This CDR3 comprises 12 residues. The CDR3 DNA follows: TGTGCCAGCAGTTACTCGAGAGACGAGCAGTACTTC. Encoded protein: CASSYSRDEQYF.

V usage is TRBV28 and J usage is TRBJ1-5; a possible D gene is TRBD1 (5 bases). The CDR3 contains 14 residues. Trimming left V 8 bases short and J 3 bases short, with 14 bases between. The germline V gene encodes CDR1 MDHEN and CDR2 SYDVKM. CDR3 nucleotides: TGTGCCAGCTCACGGGACGCCGTCAATCAGCCCCAGCATTTT. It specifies CASSRDAVNQPQHF.

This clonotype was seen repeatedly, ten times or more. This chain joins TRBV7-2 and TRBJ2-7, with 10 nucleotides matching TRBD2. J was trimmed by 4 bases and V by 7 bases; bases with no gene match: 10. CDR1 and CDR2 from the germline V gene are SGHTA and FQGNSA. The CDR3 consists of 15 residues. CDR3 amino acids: CASTLSPSGGYEQYF. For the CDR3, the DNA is TGTGCCAGCACCCTTAGTCCTAGCGGGGGATACGAGCAGTACTTC.

CDR3: CASSEFSGNTIYF. The CDR3 DNA reads as TGTGCCAGCAGCGAATTCTCTGGAAACACCATATATTTT. The chain uses TRBV9 and TRBJ1-3; D call uncertain. Trimming cost V 3 bases and J 0 bases, with 4 bases left between them. The CDR3 is 13 residues long. Germline V gene data show CDR1 as SGDLS and CDR2 as YYNGEE. The complete variable domain, with remaining parts taken from reference TRBV9 and TRBJ1-3, reads DSGVTQTPKHLITATGQRVTLRCSPRSGDLSVYWYQQSLDQGLQFLIQYYNGEERAKGNILERFSAQQFPDLHSELNLSSLELGDSALYFCASSEFSGNTIYFGEGSWLTVV.

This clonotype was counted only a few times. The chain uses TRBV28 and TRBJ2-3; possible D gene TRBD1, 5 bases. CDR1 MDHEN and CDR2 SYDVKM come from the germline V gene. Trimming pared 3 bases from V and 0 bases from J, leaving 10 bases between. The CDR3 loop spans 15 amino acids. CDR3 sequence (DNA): TGTGCCAGCAGTTTTCGACAGCATAGCACAGATACGCAGTATTTT. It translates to CASSFRQHSTDTQYF.